Below, 11 T cell receptor beta chains from the same sample are listed, as sequenced in a study of shared clonotypes between healthy human individuals (dated by TCRdb to the early 2020s). Library prep was done by the immunoSEQ multiplex PCR assay. TCRdb provides this immuneACCESS table in a form limited to in-frame rearrangements. Some clones are lacking; in checked studies, under half of them reflect an unresolved V gene, and why the rest are absent is not known. Within this sample are 400,000 to 550,000 clones, with roughly 78% of them counted one time only. In total, the top ten clones hold 12% of the sample. Source material: PBMCs. The receptors here all came from a woman aged 40-49 years in good health. Some clones in this sample may be carry-over from other donors' samples.

This chain uses TRBV19 with TRBJ2-5; 7 nucleotides agree with TRBD2. The J call may not be correct, given that the DNA end is closer to TRBJ2-7. The germline gives CDR1 LNHDA, CDR2 SQIVND (reference sequence). CDR3 length equals 15 residues. DNA of the CDR3: TGTGCCAGTAGTATAGGGACTAGACCCTCCTACGAGCAGTACTTC. It codes for CASSIGTRPSYEQYF.

CDR3 nucleotides: TGTGCCAGCGGTCCTAGCGGGATGAGCGGTGAGCAGTTCTTC. This codes for CASGPSGMSGEQFF. The V gene is TRBV7-2, the J gene TRBJ2-1, with TRBD2 matching over 9 bases. The CDR3 length is 14 residues. The V gene end was trimmed by 8 bases and the J gene end by 9 bases; junction bases not matched to a gene: 11. Germline V gene data show CDR1 as SGHTA and CDR2 as FQGNSA.

V gene TRBV2 combines with J gene TRBJ2-1; possible D gene TRBD2, 6 bases. The CDR3 consists of 15 residues. CDR1 is SNHLY, CDR2 FYNNEI, per germline. V was shortened by 6 bases and J by 0 bases, with 12 bases between the two germline ends. Written as DNA, the CDR3 is TGTGCCAGCAGCTCGGGACTCCTCTCCTACAATGAGCAGTTCTTC. Its protein is CASSSGLLSYNEQFF.

This clone was detected only once. The chain combines TRBV7-9 with TRBJ2-7, with TRBD2 matching 13 bases. The CDR3 loop spans 16 amino acids. Germline loops: CDR1 SEHNR, CDR2 FQNEAQ (reference sequence). V was pared by 5 bases and J by 1 base, with 5 bases of the junction left unmatched. CDR3: CASSPGLAGVSYEQYF. DNA for the CDR3: TGTGCCAGCAGCCCCGGACTAGCGGGAGTATCCTACGAGCAGTACTTC.

This clone was seen at least ten times. This sequence joins TRBV19 and TRBJ2-1, with 7 bases lining up with TRBD2. Trimming at V came to 3 bases and at J to 3 bases, leaving 5 bases not matched to a gene. CDR3 length: 15 amino acids. Germline CDR1 LNHDA, CDR2 SQIVND (reference sequence). CDR3 region: CASSMEGGDYNEQFF. The CDR3 DNA is TGTGCCAGTAGTATGGAGGGAGGGGACTACAATGAGCAGTTCTTC.

The chain is built from TRBV2 and TRBJ2-1; 11 bases align to TRBD2. The J segment lost 3 bases and the V segment lost 4 bases, leaving 2 bases of the junction unmatched. The CDR3 covers 15 residues. Germline assignment: CDR1 SNHLY and CDR2 FYNNEI. CDR3 residues: CASSGLAGLYNEQFF. The CDR3 DNA reads as TGTGCCAGCAGTGGACTAGCGGGGCTCTACAATGAGCAGTTCTTC.

The V call is TRBV30, the J call TRBJ2-5; 9 bases match TRBD1. V was pared by 4 bases and J by 5 bases, with 8 bases of the junction left unmatched. The CDR3 is 14 amino acids. The germline V gene encodes CDR1 GTSNPN and CDR2 SVGIG (reference sequence). DNA of the CDR3: TGTGCCTGGACCCTGGGACAGGGAGGGGAGACCCAGTACTTC. The encoded protein is CAWTLGQGGETQYF.

The rearrangement links TRBV28 to TRBJ2-7; no reliable D call. V gave up 2 bases and J gave up 5 bases, with 10 bases separating them. The CDR3 contains 13 residues. Germline V lookup: CDR1 MDHEN, CDR2 SYDVKM. The CDR3 is CASSLLQRHEQYF. DNA of the CDR3: TGTGCCAGCAGTTTACTGCAGAGGCACGAGCAGTACTTC.

The sample holds a few counts of this clone. The chain employs TRBV28 and TRBJ1-5, with D maybe TRBD1 (6 bases). Trimming removed 5 bases at V and 1 base at J, with 9 bases between. Germline assignment: CDR1 MDHEN and CDR2 SYDVKM. The length of the CDR3 is 14 residues. The CDR3 sequence: CASSGTLSNQPQHF. For the CDR3, the DNA is TGTGCCAGCAGTGGGACACTCAGCAATCAGCCCCAGCATTTT.

With regard to this clone: One junction end disagrees with the germline gene, perhaps due to a read error. The rearrangement joins TRBV11-2 to TRBJ2-7; 10 bases match TRBD1. Germline V gene data show CDR1 as SGHAT and CDR2 as FQNNGV. There are 14 residues in the CDR3. DNA for the CDR3: TGTGTCAGCAGCCCCCGGACAGGGGGCTACGAGCAGTACTTC. Amino acid sequence: CVSSPRTGGYEQYF.

The chain is built from TRBV4-1 and TRBJ2-1; TRBD2 is a possible D gene (6 bases). Trimming shortened V by 1 base and J by 6 bases, and 19 bases separated the two germline ends. CDR1 is MGHRA, CDR2 YSYEKL, per germline. The CDR3 runs 17 residues. DNA of the CDR3: TGCGCCAGCAGCCAAGTGTCGGCGGGACCCTACACCAATGAGCAGTTCTTC. This translates into CASSQVSAGPYTNEQFF.